This TCR beta chain was observed in a study of preoperative IRX-2 immunotherapy in early breast cancer. This CDR3 is 12 amino acids long. Trimming pared 7 bases from V and 12 bases from J, leaving 19 bases between. Germline CDR1 reads MNHGY; CDR2 reads SAAAGT. This sample's treatment: preoperative locoregional IRX-2 cytokine immunotherapy. This phase Ib study tested locoregional IRX-2 cytokine immunotherapy given before surgery. TCRdb's table, derived via immunoSEQ multiplex PCR, lists solely in-frame clones and lacks some. The sample holds about 8,000 clones, 80% seen once. The sequenced sample was tumor tissue, obtained after IRX-2 immunotherapy. The rearrangement uses TRBV6-8 and TRBJ2-7; D unclear. The TCR sequence derives from a human donor with breast cancer. This chain's CDR3 is CASKHGNEQWYF. In nucleotides, the CDR3 is TGTGCCAGCAAGCACGGCAACGAGCAGTGGTACTTC.